This TCR beta chain was recorded in a study of CD8 T cells in Susac syndrome. This clonotype appeared once. Germline-derived CDR1 and CDR2 are LGHDT and YNNKEL (reference sequence). V dropped 4 bases and J dropped 3 bases, with 7 bases sitting between them. This CDR3 region has 13 residues. It was treatment-naive patients with stable or active relapsing-remitting disease who made up the multiple sclerosis controls. An amount of RNA that ranged from 0.5 to 1 ug was reverse transcribed with random hexamers. A multiplex approach, immunoSEQ multiplex PCR, amplified TCR beta CDR3 across 54 Vbeta and 13 Jbeta. Via MiXCR, TCRdb re-called the immunoSEQ multiplex PCR reads, giving one row per CDR3 protein. The profile shows hundreds of thousands of distinct CDR3 sequences, 80% to 90% of them singletons.

The sequence was obtained from a human donor with multiple sclerosis. The chain recombines TRBV3-1 with TRBJ2-1, with D hard to call. The sequencing sample was made of CD8+ T cells from PBMCs. CDR3: CASSRAYYNEQFF. In DNA form, the CDR3 reads TGTGCCAGCAGCCGAGCTTACTACAATGAGCAGTTCTTC.